This T cell receptor beta chain was captured by sequencing in a study of control samples from healthy donors and cancer patients. Using immunoSEQ multiplex PCR, the repertoire was profiled, and TCRdb retains in-frame clones only, with some absent. Of around 140,000 clones listed, under 90% are singletons. This CDR3 is built from 14 residues. V was shortened by 2 bases and J by 4 bases, with 11 bases between the two germline ends. CDR1 is MDHEN and CDR2 is SYDVKM in the germline V gene. Sample: PBMCs. The origin of this receptor is a man aged 45 to 65 with head and neck cancer. The chain uses TRBV28 and TRBJ2-5; D remains unclear. The CDR3 here is CASSLVRNGETQYF. CDR3 sequence (DNA): TGTGCCAGCAGTTTAGTCAGGAACGGAGAGACCCAGTACTTC.